A single sample gave rise to the 19 T cell receptor beta chains below, sequenced in a study of T cells in Graves' hyperthyroidism and ophthalmopathy. From RNA transcripts, TCR beta CDR3 regions were amplified. Primed by the HTBI set, a first-round RT-PCR was run on the TCR CDR3. Via MiXCR, TCRdb re-called the multiplex PCR reads, giving one row per CDR3 protein. The table lists almost 35,000 distinct CDR3 sequences, 52% of them singletons. What was sequenced was blood. All receptors derive from a woman between 35 and 50 years old with Graves' ophthalmopathy.

Ten or more counts support this clonotype. The V call is TRBV7-2, the J call TRBJ2-5; 10 bases map to TRBD2. CDR1 is SGHTA and CDR2 is FQGNSA in the germline V gene. The V segment lost 2 bases and the J segment 1 base; nucleotides outside the gene matches: 4. The CDR3 is 16 residues long. The CDR3 loop is CASSLMVAGGQETQYF. The CDR3 DNA sequence: TGTGCCAGCAGCTTAATGGTAGCGGGGGGCCAAGAGACCCAGTACTTC.

Note on this clonotype: Relative to the germline gene, one junction end is altered; a read error may explain this. The rearrangement uses TRBV7-7 and TRBJ2-5; tentative D call: TRBD1 (5 bases). The CDR3 runs 13 residues. The germline gives CDR1 SSHAT, CDR2 FNYEAQ (reference sequence). The CDR3 DNA reads TGTGCTAGCAGCCCCGACAGTCAAGAGACCCAGTACTTC. Translation gives CASSPDSQETQYF.

This sequence joins TRBV25-1 and TRBJ2-6; D might be TRBD2 (6 bases). V lost 1 base and J 11 bases, leaving 9 bases between the germline ends. CDR1 and CDR2 (germline): MGHDK, SYGVNS. The CDR3 totals 13 residues. This chain's CDR3 is CASSEWGVYVLTF. In DNA, the CDR3 is TGTGCCAGCAGTGAATGGGGGGTCTACGTCCTGACTTTC.

The chain has TRBV7-3 and TRBJ2-7; 11 nucleotides match TRBD2. CDR3 length: 14 residues. From germline, CDR1 is SGHTA and CDR2 FQGTGA. V lost 5 bases, J lost 4 bases, and 4 bases stayed unmatched. The CDR3 DNA reads TGTGCCAGCAGCATGACTAGCGGGATGTACGAGCAGTACTTC. Translating it yields CASSMTSGMYEQYF. The complete variable domain, with remaining parts taken from reference TRBV7-3 and TRBJ2-7, reads GAGVSQTPSNKVTEKGKYVELRCDPISGHTALYWYRQSLGQGPEFLIYFQGTGAADDSGLPNDRFFAVRPEGSVSTLKIQRTERGDSAVYLCASSMTSGMYEQYFGPGTRLTVT.

Comment on this clonotype: At one of its ends the junction is not consistent with the germline gene, which may arise from a read error. This sequence joins TRBV11-3 and TRBJ2-2; maybe TRBD2 (5 bases). CDR3 length equals 14 residues. The germline V gene encodes CDR1 SGHNT and CDR2 YENEEA. The CDR3 region has the DNA TGTGCTAGCAGCGACGACGGGGTCACCGGGAAGCTGTTTTTT. It encodes CASSDDGVTGKLFF.

The chain carries TRBV7-2 and TRBJ2-1; 11 bases are a match to TRBD2. V dropped 5 bases and J dropped 12; count of bases not matched to a gene: 3. Germline lookup yields CDR1 SGHTA and CDR2 FQGNSA. The CDR3 covers 12 residues. CDR3 bases: TGTGCCAGCAGCACTAGCGGGGGTCCGCAGTTCTTC. This translates into CASSTSGGPQFF.

This clonotype occurred many times. The chain recombines TRBV6-6 with TRBJ1-2; 7 bases map to TRBD1. The germline V gene has CDR1 MNHNY and CDR2 SVGAGI (reference sequence). The CDR3 extends over 12 amino acids. J gave up 4 bases and V 10 bases, and 6 bases lay outside the gene matches. Written as DNA, the CDR3 is TGTGCCAATTCCAGGGACAGCTATGGCTACACCTTC. Its protein product is CANSRDSYGYTF.

This clonotype appeared many times. This chain uses TRBV5-1 with TRBJ2-3; D ambiguous. CDR3 length equals 12 residues. Trimming took 3 bases from V and 2 from J, leaving 4 bases between them. Germline lookup yields CDR1 SGHRS and CDR2 YFSETQ. As DNA, the CDR3 is TGCGCCAGCAGCTGGAACACAGATACGCAGTATTTT. Residues: CASSWNTDTQYF.

Of note for this clonotype: Likely a read error: the CDR3 ends without its conserved phenylalanine or tryptophan. The J gene is TRBJ2-1, the V gene TRBV6-5, with 10 bases lining up with TRBD2. V shed 4 bases and J 4 bases; nucleotides not matched to a gene: 13. The CDR3 is made up of 18 amino acids. Germline lookup yields CDR1 MNHEY and CDR2 SVGAGI. CDR3 sequence reads: CASSSGGASGGGYNEQFC. The DNA for the CDR3 is TGTGCCAGCAGTTCCGGTGGAGCTAGCGGGGGTGGGTACAATGAGCAGTTCTGC.

The chain has TRBV13 and TRBJ2-7; D uncertain. Deletions cut 4 bases from V and 0 bases from J, with 4 bases between. The germline V gene has CDR1 PRHDT and CDR2 FYEKMQ (reference sequence). The CDR3 has 12 amino acids. CDR3: CASSSLSYEQYF. As DNA, the CDR3 is TGTGCCAGCAGCTCCCTCTCCTACGAGCAGTACTTC. The full variable domain, with the rest looked up from reference TRBV13 and TRBJ2-7, is AAGVIQSPRHLIKEKRETATLKCYPIPRHDTVYWYQQGPGQDPQFLISFYEKMQSDKGSIPDRFSAQQFSDYHSELNMSSLELGDSALYFCASSSLSYEQYFGPGTRLTVT.

A word on this clonotype: Because the CDR3 is missing its conserved closing phenylalanine or tryptophan, this is likely a read error. The limits of the CDR3 on the DNA are not certain, so only TCRdb's listed CDR3 is given. The chain combines TRBV6-4 with TRBJ1-3. The germline CDR1 and CDR2 sequences are MRHNA and SNTAGT. The CDR3 comprises 8 residues, both ends counted. The chain's CDR3 is CASSDWLA.

This clonotype was counted many times. The V and J genes are TRBV6-1 and TRBJ2-5; weak D call: TRBD2 (5 bases). The CDR3 consists of 12 residues. With 4 bases removed from V and 3 bases from J, the gap between germline ends came to 6 bases. Germline CDR1 MNHNS, CDR2 SASEGT. Here the CDR3 reads CASSGAEETQYF. CDR3 sequence (DNA): TGTGCCAGCAGTGGAGCGGAAGAGACCCAGTACTTC.

V usage is TRBV10-3 and J usage is TRBJ2-7, with 7 bases fitting TRBD2. CDR3 length: 16 amino acids. The trim removed 10 bases at V and 7 bases at J, leaving 22 bases unmatched. Germline lookup yields CDR1 ENHRY and CDR2 SYGVKD. The CDR3 here is CATRAKAGLPCWEQYF. The CDR3 coding sequence is TGTGCCACCAGAGCCAAAGCGGGACTACCTTGCTGGGAGCAGTACTTC.

This clonotype was detected ten times or more. The junction and the germline gene differ at one end; a read error may be behind it. The chain is built from TRBV19 and TRBJ1-1; D perhaps matches TRBD1 (6 bases). Germline values: CDR1 LNHDA, CDR2 SQIVND (reference sequence). This CDR3 comprises 16 residues. CDR3 amino acids: CASSVEGQPMNTEAFF. As DNA, the CDR3 is TGTGCCAGTAGTGTAGAAGGACAGCCAATGAACACTGAAGCTTTCTTT.

Here the CDR3 DNA reads TGCAGCGTTGAGCTGGGGGCTAGCGCGGATACGCAGTATTTT. Protein product: CSVELGASADTQYF. The chain is built from TRBV29-1 and TRBJ2-3; D is tentatively TRBD1 or TRBD2 (6 bases each). Germline V gives CDR1 SQVTM, CDR2 ANQGSEA. The V end was cut by 3 bases, the J end by 6 bases, with 16 bases between. The CDR3 has 14 residues.

This clonotype was observed many times. The chain links TRBV28 to TRBJ1-2; the D gene is possibly TRBD1 (5 bases). The V and J ends lost 5 bases and 7 bases respectively, with 11 bases between them. The germline V gene encodes CDR1 MDHEN and CDR2 SYDVKM. There are 12 residues in the CDR3. The CDR3 sequence: CASSVTVGGYTF. Written as DNA, the CDR3 is TGTGCCAGCAGTGTGACAGTAGGTGGCTACACCTTC.

This clonotype showed up many times. V gene TRBV2 combines with J gene TRBJ2-2, with TRBD2 as a possible D gene (6 bases). V was clipped by 3 bases and J by 2 bases, with 13 bases between them. The CDR3 contains 16 residues. Germline CDR1 and CDR2: SNHLY and FYNNEI. The CDR3 sequence: CASSELGAGNTGELFF. The CDR3 region has the DNA TGTGCCAGCAGTGAGTTAGGGGCGGGAAACACCGGGGAGCTGTTTTTT. The whole variable domain, filled in from reference TRBV2 and TRBJ2-2, reads EPEVTQTPSHQVTQMGQEVILRCVPISNHLYFYWYRQILGQKVEFLVSFYNNEISEKSEIFDDQFSVERPDGSNFTLKIRSTKLEDSAMYFCASSELGAGNTGELFFGEGSRLTVL.

The gene calls are TRBV10-1 and TRBJ1-6; 7 positions agree with TRBD1. Germline V gene lookup returns CDR1 WNHNN and CDR2 SYGVQD (reference sequence). The ends lost 0 bases at V and 10 bases at J; junction bases unmatched: 6. CDR3 length equals 15 residues. Written as DNA, the CDR3 is TGCGCCAGCAGTGAGTCTGCAGGGGGTAACTCACCCCTCCACTTT. Its protein is CASSESAGGNSPLHF.

This clonotype was counted a few times. The chain is built from TRBV4-1 and TRBJ2-7; D is possibly TRBD1 (5 bases). Germline CDR1 reads MGHRA; CDR2 reads YSYEKL. This CDR3 spans 17 amino acids. Trimming shortened V by 0 bases and J by 2 bases, and 17 bases separated the two germline ends. CDR3 DNA sequence: TGCGCCAGCAGCCAAGATATTGGCAGGGCCAGCGCCTACGAGCAGTACTTC. It is translated as CASSQDIGRASAYEQYF.